This is a list of T cell receptor beta chains from one sample in a study of post-analysis software for immune sequencing data. TCRdb recomputed calls from the PCR reads with MiXCR, one row per CDR3 protein. The sample records around 150,000 distinct CDR3 sequences, 35% to 40% being singletons. The material was blood, obtained after autologous hematopoietic stem cell transplantation. These receptors came from a girl aged 10-17 years with multiple sclerosis. Each CDR3 is given without its conserved first and last residue. The size field is filled for only some rows; it gives once, few, many or a size class.

>TRBV20-1|NA|TRBJ2-5
SASLPDFEETQY
>TRBV5-1|NA|TRBJ1-2
ASSLGEGFYT
>TRBV20-1|NA|TRBJ1-2
SARVGQAIYGYT
>TRBV7-2|NA|TRBJ2-3
ASSLSTDRQY
>TRBV7-3|NA|TRBJ1-1
ASSLSGAAPEAF
>TRBV29-1|few|TRBJ2-3
SAEPQGTDTQY
>TRBV7-2|many|TRBJ2-1
ASSLALGGGSSYNEQF
>TRBV20-1|NA|TRBJ2-3
SAQIVGLHTDTQY
>TRBV13|NA|TRBJ1-4
ASSLGLGQGAVGTNEKLF
>TRBV10-3|many|TRBJ1-2
AISEDSGYGYT
>TRBV12-3/TRBV12-4|NA|TRBJ2-3
ASSFTGSTDTQY
>TRBV18|few|TRBJ2-1
ASSPRGSGTSEQF
>TRBV10-3|NA|TRBJ1-2
AISEATPSGDGYT
>TRBV9|NA|TRBJ2-5
ASSGTDQETQY
>TRBV6-2/TRBV6-3|few|TRBJ1-2
ASKFGRANYGYT
>TRBV12-3/TRBV12-4|many|TRBJ2-7
ASSTRGGRGGEQY
>TRBV18|few|TRBJ2-7
ASSPFAEYEQY
>TRBV12-3/TRBV12-4|few|TRBJ2-1
ASSVGPPGEQF
>TRBV15|few|TRBJ1-4
ATSQGGFNEELF
>TRBV12-3/TRBV12-4|NA|TRBJ2-3
ASSQREEAQY
>TRBV6-6|NA|TRBJ1-2
ASSSQSGTGRNT
>TRBV4-3|many|TRBJ2-1
ASSQDQRGEQF